The clone carrying this T cell receptor beta chain was recorded many times. Antigen unknown. The sample is drawn from a study of T-cell memory formation after mild COVID-19. The study's findings and limits: Clones from the second wave (peaking day 37) had unconfirmed SARS-CoV-2 specificity. Pre-infection memory harbored some responding clones, suggesting cross-reactive memory joined.

cDNA libraries for TCR alpha and TCR beta, carrying sample barcodes and UMIs, came from 5'RACE with constant-segment primers. In TCRdb, the 5' RACE reads were re-called with MiXCR into one record per CDR3 protein. The top ten clones hold roughly a fifth of a sample with some 250,000 distinct CDR3 sequences, 8% to 10% of them seen once. Germline trimming cut 0 bases from V and 3 bases from J; bases unmatched to any gene: 4. The CDR3 covers 16 residues. Germline V gene lookup returns CDR1 SGHAT and CDR2 FQNNGV. Sequencing was carried out using PBMCs or a T cell subset sorted from them (not recorded which). This sequence originates from a man younger than 30 who had mild COVID-19 (a few samples of this study predate the infection). Cell type and time point are not known. The gene calls are TRBV11-2 and TRBJ2-3; 9 nucleotides match TRBD1. The CDR3 DNA reads as TGTGCCAGCAGCTTAGAGATTGGACAGGGGACAGATACGCAGTATTTT. Translation: CASSLEIGQGTDTQYF.